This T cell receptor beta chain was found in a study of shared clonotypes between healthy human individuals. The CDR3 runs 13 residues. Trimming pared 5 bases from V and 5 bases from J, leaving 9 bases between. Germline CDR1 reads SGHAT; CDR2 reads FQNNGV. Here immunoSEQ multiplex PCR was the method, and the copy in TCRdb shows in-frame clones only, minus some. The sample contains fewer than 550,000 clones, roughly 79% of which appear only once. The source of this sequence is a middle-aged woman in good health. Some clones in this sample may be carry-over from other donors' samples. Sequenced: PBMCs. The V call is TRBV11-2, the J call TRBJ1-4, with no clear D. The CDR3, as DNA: TGTGCCAGCAGCCCCTCCTGGAATGAAAAACTGTTTTTT. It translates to CASSPSWNEKLFF. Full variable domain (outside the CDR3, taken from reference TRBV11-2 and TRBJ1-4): EAGVAQSPRYKIIEKRQSVAFWCNPISGHATLYWYQQILGQGPKLLIQFQNNGVVDDSQLPKDRFSAERLKGVDSTLKIQPAKLEDSAVYLCASSPSWNEKLFFGSGTQLSVL.